The entry below describes one TCR beta chain. The antigen is unknown. This sample is part of a study of radiotherapy plus CTLA-4 blockade in lung cancer. Whole-study findings and limits: TCR clones of tumor origin grew in blood after radiotherapy plus ipilimumab.

Clones were read by immunoSEQ multiplex PCR, and TCRdb kept only the in-frame ones, dropping some. The data show 14,000 to 15,000 clones, with 72% seen just once and about 43% held by the top ten. V shed 0 bases and J shed 6 bases, with 13 bases lying between them. The CDR3 is made up of 15 amino acids. Germline loops: CDR1 MGHRA, CDR2 YSYEKL. This sequence joins TRBV4-1 and TRBJ2-3; maybe TRBD1 (7 bases). The sequences come from peripheral blood, collected from a patient treated with radiotherapy plus ipilimumab. The TCR was taken from a human donor with non-small cell lung cancer whose response to radiotherapy plus ipilimumab could not be evaluated. The chain's CDR3 is CASSQDPAGGDTQYF. The CDR3 DNA reads as TGCGCCAGCAGCCAAGATCCGGCAGGGGGGGATACGCAGTATTTT.